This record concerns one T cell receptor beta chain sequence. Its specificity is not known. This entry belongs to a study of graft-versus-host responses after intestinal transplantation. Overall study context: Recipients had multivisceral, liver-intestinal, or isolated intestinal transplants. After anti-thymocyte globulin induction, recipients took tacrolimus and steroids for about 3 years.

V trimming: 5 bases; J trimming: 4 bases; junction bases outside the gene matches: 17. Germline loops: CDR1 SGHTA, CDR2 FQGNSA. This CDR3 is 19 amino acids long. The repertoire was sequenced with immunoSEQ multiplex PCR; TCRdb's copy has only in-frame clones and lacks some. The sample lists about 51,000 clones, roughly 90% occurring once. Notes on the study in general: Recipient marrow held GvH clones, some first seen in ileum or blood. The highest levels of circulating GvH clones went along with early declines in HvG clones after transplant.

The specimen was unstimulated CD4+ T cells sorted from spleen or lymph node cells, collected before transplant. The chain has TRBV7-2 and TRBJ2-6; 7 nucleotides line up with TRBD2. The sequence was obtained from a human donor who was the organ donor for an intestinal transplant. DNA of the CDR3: TGTGCCAGCAGCGGGGGGGAGGAAGGGAGTCTAAGGGGGGCCAACGTCCTGACTTTC. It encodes CASSGGEEGSLRGANVLTF.